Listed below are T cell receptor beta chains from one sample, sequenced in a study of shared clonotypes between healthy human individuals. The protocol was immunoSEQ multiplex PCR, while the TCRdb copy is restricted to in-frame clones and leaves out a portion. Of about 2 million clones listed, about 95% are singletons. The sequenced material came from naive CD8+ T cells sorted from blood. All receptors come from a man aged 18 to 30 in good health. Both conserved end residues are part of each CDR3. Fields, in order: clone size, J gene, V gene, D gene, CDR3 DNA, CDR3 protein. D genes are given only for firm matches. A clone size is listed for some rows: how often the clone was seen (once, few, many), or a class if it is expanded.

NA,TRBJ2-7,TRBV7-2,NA,TGTGCCAGCACCGAATCCATCTTAGGGTACGAGCAGTACTTC,CASTESILGYEQYF
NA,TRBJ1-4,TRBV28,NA,TGTGCCAGCAGGGGCCGGGCCCCTTGGGAAAAACTGTTTTTT,CASRGRAPWEKLFF
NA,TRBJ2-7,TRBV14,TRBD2,TGTGCCAGCAGCCAAGACCCAACGCGGGAGGGCCAGACACCGGGATACGAGCAGTACTTC,CASSQDPTREGQTPGYEQYF
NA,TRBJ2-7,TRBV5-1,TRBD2,TGCGCCAGCAGCTTGGTAAACCGGGAGGCCTACGAGCAGTACTTC,CASSLVNREAYEQYF
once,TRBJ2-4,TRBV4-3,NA,TGCGCCAGCAGCCAAGATAGGGATAGCGAGGCCAAAAACATTCAGTACTTC,CASSQDRDSEAKNIQYF
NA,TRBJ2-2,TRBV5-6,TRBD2,TGTGCCAGCAGCCCCGGACTAGCGGGAGTAGCGGCCGGGGAGCTGTTTTTT,CASSPGLAGVAAGELFF
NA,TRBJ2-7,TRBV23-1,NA,TGCGCCAGCAGTCAGTTCTCCTACGAGCAGTACTTC,CASSQFSYEQYF
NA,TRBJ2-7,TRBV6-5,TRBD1,TGTGCCAGCAGCTACCCTGGGACAGGGAACCCCTACGAGCAGTACTTC,CASSYPGTGNPYEQYF
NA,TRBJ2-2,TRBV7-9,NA,TGTGCCAGCAGCTCGAACCCAGGCTCGGTGCTGTTTTTT,CASSSNPGSVLFF
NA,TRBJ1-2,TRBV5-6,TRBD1,TGTGCCAGCAGCTTCGGGACAGGGGTCCGGGGCTACACCTTC,CASSFGTGVRGYTF
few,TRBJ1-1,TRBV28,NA,TGTGCCAGCAGCAGTCCGGGGGTCACTGAAGCTTTCTTT,CASSSPGVTEAFF
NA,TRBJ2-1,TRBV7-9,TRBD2,TGTGCCAGCAGGACTACTAGCGGGGCGGACAATGAGCAGTTCTTC,CASRTTSGADNEQFF
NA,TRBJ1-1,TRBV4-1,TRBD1,TGCGCCAGCAGCCAGGGTTGGACAGGGAGGAACACTGAAGCTTTCTTT,CASSQGWTGRNTEAFF
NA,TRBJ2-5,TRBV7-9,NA,TGTGCCAGCACCCTGGGGGAGGAACACTACTTC,CASTLGEEHYF
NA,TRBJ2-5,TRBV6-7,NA,TGTGCCAGCAGTCCGGCGGAGGAGGCGGCCTTTTTTACCCAGTACTTC,CASSPAEEAAFFTQYF
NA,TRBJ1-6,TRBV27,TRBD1,TGTGCCAGCAGACAGGGGGCATCGTCCTATAATTCACCCCTCCACTTT,CASRQGASSYNSPLHF
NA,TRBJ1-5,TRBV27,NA,TGTGCCAGCAGTACGGACAGTTATAGCAATCAGCCCCAGCATTTT,CASSTDSYSNQPQHF
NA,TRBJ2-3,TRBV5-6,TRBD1,TGTGCCAGCAGCTCCCATGGGGCAGGGGGCTTAACAGATACGCAGTATTTT,CASSSHGAGGLTDTQYF
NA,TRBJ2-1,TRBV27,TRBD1,TGTGCCAGCAGTCCCCGGGACAGTGTATTTGAGCAGTTCTTC,CASSPRDSVFEQFF
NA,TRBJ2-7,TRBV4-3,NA,TGCGCCAGCAGCGGTCGGAGGGGCTACGAGCAGTACTTC,CASSGRRGYEQYF
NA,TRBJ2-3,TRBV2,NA,TGTGCCAGCATGTTCTTGGGGGCTTATTATTTT,CASMFLGAYYF
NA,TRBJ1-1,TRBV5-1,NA,TGCGCCAGCAGCTTGGGAGCAGACCTCCCGAACACTGAAGCTTTCTTT,CASSLGADLPNTEAFF
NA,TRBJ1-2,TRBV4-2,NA,TGTGCCAGCAGCCAAGATATGATGGGCTCGAACGGCGGCTACACCTTC,CASSQDMMGSNGGYTF
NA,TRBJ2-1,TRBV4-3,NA,TGCGCCAGCAGCCAAGATGGGTGGGTTGAGCAGTTCTTC,CASSQDGWVEQFF
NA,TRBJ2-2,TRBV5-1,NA,TGCGCCAGCAGCTTGAATCTCCCCACCGGGGAGCTGTTTTTT,CASSLNLPTGELFF
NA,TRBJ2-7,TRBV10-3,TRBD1,TGTGCCATCAGTGAGTCAGACAGGGGCCCCTACGAGCAGTACTTC,CAISESDRGPYEQYF
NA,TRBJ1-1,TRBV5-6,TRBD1,TGTGCCAGCATCCACAGGGGGAACACTGAAGCTTTCTTT,CASIHRGNTEAFF